This T cell receptor (beta chain) was documented in a study of graft-versus-host responses after intestinal transplantation (dated by TCRdb to the early 2020s). For context, the study as a whole: The transplants that recipients got were multivisceral, liver-intestinal, or isolated intestinal. A peak of at least 4% donor T cells among recipient peripheral blood mononuclear cells was the definition used for donor T cell macrochimerism. Rather than going through the commercial service, samples from three later patients were sequenced in-house on an Illumina MiSeq and processed with MiXCR. To identify alloreactive clones, pre-transplant mixed lymphocyte reaction products were sequenced and then compared with unstimulated pre-transplant donor and recipient T cells. A cohort of 20 to 25 intestinal transplant recipients, including one retransplant, was enrolled, and a few patients lacking pretransplant specimens were excluded. After intestinal transplantation, graft-versus-host and host-versus-graft alloreactive T cell clones were followed in the graft, circulation and bone marrow using bulk TCR-beta CDR3 sequencing. Every recipient was given anti-thymocyte globulin induction, then maintenance tacrolimus and steroids for about 3 years. Results and caveats for the whole study, not just this receptor: GvH clones were found in recipient bone marrow, and some of the GvH clones appeared earlier in ileal mucosa or blood, which is consistent with an intestinal mucosal origin. The relatively low number and heterogeneity of intestinal transplant patients limited the conclusions. High GvH to HvG T cell clonal ratios were observed in the allografts of patients with donor T cell macrochimerism. Early after transplant, peak levels of circulating GvH clones were associated with declines in HvG clones.

The library was made by the immunoSEQ multiplex PCR assay. For most patients, genomic DNA was subjected to high-throughput TCR-beta CDR3 sequencing by Adaptive Biotechnologies. Concerning the study's data processing: Adaptive's ImmunoSEQ software supplied the TCR sequencing data for around 19 patients, while MiXCR and VDJtools were used to process a few other patients. CDR3 nucleotide sequences shared between donor and recipient were removed because the origin of such sequences could not be assigned. Alloreactive clones required at least 2-fold expansion over unstimulated cells and minimum CFSE-low frequency of 0.002% (template counts) or 0.001% (read counts). Clones were considered mappable if detected in sequenced pre-transplant spleen, lymph node, or MLR CFSE-low populations of the donor or recipient. Cumulative frequency of alloreactive clones was calculated as a percentage of all sequences weighted by copy number. The immuneACCESS repertoire file appears here via TCRdb, limited to in-frame rearrangements. These files lack a portion of the clones; in checked studies, under half of the deficit traces to unresolved V genes, and the cause of the others is not known. Clonal size and the V and J genes are those of that table, whereas D and trimming came from the DNA. This sample is represented by about 15,000 clones; 79% of them were singletons. Of the sample, 7.8% is held by the ten largest clones.

CDR1 MGHRA and CDR2 YSYEKL were looked up in the germline V gene. The CDR3 runs 16 residues from the cysteine to the phenylalanine. The sequence is cut down to CDR3 DNA, 48 bases in frame from base 1. The trim is 1 base for V and 5 bases for J, with a gap of 14 bases between the germline ends. Intraepithelial and lamina propria lymphocytes were isolated from graft specimens using dithiothreitol, EDTA incubations and collagenase D digestion. Bulk TCR-beta sequencing was performed on serial intestinal graft biopsy specimens collected as late as 600 days after transplant. In the case of this clone: Its recognized antigen is unknown. The input lacks base qualities; no much larger clone sits a single base away.

The TCR comes from a human patient who received an intestinal transplant, so some T cells may come from the graft donor. The chain joins TRBV4-1 to TRBJ1-4; no confident D gene assignment can be made. The source material was ileum tissue, sampled approximately 420 days after intestinal transplant. The sequenced DNA: TGCGCCAGCAGCCAAGGGATTGGGTCAGGAAATGAAAAACTGTTTTTT. This translates into CASSQGIGSGNEKLFF.